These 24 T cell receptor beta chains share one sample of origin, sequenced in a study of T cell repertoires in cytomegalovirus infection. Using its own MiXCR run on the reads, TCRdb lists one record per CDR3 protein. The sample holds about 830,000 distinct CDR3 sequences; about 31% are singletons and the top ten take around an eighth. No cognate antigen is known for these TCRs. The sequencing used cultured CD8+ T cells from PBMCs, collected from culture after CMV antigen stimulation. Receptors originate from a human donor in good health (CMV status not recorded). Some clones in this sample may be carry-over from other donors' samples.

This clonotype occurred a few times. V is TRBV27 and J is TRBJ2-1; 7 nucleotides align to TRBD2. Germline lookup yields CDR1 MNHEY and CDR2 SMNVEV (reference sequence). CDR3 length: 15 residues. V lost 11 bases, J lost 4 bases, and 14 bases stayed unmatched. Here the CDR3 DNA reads TGTGCCGCATCCGGGGCGGGGGTTCTGTACAATGAGCAGTTCTTC. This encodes CAASGAGVLYNEQFF.

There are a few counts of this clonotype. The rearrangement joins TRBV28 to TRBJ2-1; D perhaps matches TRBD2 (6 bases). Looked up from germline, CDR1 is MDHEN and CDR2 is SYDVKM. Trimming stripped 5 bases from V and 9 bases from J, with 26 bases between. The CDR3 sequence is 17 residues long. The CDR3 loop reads CASSTRDGWGMRGEQFF. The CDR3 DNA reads TGTGCCAGCAGTACTCGGGACGGATGGGGGATGCGGGGTGAGCAGTTCTTC.

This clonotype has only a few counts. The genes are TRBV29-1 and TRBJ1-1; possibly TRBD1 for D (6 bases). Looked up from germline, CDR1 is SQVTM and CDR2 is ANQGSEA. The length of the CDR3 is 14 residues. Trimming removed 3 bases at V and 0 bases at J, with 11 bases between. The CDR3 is CSVEDTGMNTEAFF. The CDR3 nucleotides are TGCAGCGTTGAGGACACAGGGATGAACACTGAAGCTTTCTTT.

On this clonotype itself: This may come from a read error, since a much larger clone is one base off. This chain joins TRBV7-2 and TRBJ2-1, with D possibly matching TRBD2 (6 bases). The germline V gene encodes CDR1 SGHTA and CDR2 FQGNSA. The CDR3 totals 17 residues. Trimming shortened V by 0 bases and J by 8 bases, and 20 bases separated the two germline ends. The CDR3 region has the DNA TGTGCCAGCAGCTTAGCGGAGGGGCCGCGGGGCATCTATGAGCAGTTCTTC. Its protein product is CASSLAEGPRGIYEQFF.

The CDR3 nucleotides are TGTGCCAGCAGCATTCGGGACAGCTACGAGCAGTACTTC. It codes for CASSIRDSYEQYF. V usage is TRBV7-6 and J usage is TRBJ2-7; TRBD1 matches at 7 bases. This CDR3 comprises 13 residues. From germline, CDR1 is SGHVS and CDR2 FNYEAQ. Trimming cost V 5 bases and J 3 bases; bases outside gene matches: 4.

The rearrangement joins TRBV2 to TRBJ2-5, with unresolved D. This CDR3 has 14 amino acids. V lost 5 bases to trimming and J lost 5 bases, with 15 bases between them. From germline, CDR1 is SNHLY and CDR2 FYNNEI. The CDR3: CASSPNHSPETQYF. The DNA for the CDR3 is TGTGCCAGCAGTCCTAACCACAGTCCCGAGACCCAGTACTTC.

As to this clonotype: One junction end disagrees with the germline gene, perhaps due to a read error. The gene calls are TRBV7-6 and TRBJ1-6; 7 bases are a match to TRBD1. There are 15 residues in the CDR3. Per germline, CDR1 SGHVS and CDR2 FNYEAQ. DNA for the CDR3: TGTGCTAGCAGCTTAGACTCAGGGGGTAATTCACCCCTCCACTTT. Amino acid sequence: CASSLDSGGNSPLHF.

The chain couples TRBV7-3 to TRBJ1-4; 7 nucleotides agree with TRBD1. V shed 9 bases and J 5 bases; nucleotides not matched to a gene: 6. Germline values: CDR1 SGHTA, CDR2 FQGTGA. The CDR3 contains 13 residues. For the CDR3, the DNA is TGTGCCAGTAGGAGACAGGGAAATGAAAAACTGTTTTTT. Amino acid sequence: CASRRQGNEKLFF.

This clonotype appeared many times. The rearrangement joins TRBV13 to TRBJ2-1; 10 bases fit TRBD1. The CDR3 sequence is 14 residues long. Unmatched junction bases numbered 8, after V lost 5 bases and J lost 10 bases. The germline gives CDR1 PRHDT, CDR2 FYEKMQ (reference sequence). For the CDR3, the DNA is TGTGCCAGCAGCCGTCCCGGGACAGGGGACGAGCAGTTCTTC. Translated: CASSRPGTGDEQFF.

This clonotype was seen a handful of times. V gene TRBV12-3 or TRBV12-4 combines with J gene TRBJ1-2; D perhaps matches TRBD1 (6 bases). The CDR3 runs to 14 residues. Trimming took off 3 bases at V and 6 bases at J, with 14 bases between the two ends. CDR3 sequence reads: CASSFGGRGDGYTF. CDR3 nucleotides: TGTGCCAGCAGTTTCGGGGGCAGGGGCGATGGCTACACCTTC.

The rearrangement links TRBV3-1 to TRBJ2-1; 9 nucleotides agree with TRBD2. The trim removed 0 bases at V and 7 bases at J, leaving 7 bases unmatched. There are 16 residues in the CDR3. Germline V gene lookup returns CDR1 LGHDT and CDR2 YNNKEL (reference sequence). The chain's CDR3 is CASSQDLAGTLNEQFF. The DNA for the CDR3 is TGTGCCAGCAGCCAAGATCTAGCGGGGACTTTGAATGAGCAGTTCTTC.

The CDR3 sequence: CASSSLAGGTILQETQYF. CDR3 sequence (DNA): TGTGCCAGCAGCTCACTAGCGGGGGGTACTATCCTCCAAGAGACCCAGTACTTC. This chain links TRBV5-5 with TRBJ2-5; 12 nucleotides align to TRBD2. The junction had 10 bases not matched to a gene; V was cut back by 3 bases and J by 1 base. This CDR3 region has 18 residues. The V gene's germline CDR1 is SGHKS and CDR2 YYEKEE (reference sequence).

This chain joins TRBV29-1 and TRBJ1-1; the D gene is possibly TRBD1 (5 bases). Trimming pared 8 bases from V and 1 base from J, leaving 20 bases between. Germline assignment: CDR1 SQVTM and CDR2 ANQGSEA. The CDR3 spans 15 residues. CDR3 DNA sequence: TGCAGCTTCCGACAGACGTCCACCGGGAACACTGAAGCTTTCTTT. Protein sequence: CSFRQTSTGNTEAFF.

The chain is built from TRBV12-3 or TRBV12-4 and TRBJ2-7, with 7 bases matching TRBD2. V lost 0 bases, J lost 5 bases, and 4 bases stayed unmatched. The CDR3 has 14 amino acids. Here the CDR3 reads CASSLAGGGNEQYF. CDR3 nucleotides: TGTGCCAGCAGTTTAGCGGGGGGGGGGAACGAGCAGTACTTC.

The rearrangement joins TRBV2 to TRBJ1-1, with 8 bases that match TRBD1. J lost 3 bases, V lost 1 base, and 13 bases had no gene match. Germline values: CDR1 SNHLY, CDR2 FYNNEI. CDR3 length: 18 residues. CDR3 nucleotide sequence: TGTGCCAGCAGTGAAGGGGCAGGGGGCCCTAAACGGTACACTGAAGCTTTCTTT. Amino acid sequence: CASSEGAGGPKRYTEAFF.

The CDR3: CASSASLIAGVPTDTQYF. CDR3 bases: TGTGCCAGCAGTGCCTCCCTCATAGCGGGGGTCCCCACAGATACGCAGTATTTT. This sequence joins TRBV12-3 or TRBV12-4 and TRBJ2-3, with TRBD2 matching 9 bases. The CDR3 sequence is 18 residues long. J was trimmed by 2 bases and V by 5 bases; bases with no gene match: 14.

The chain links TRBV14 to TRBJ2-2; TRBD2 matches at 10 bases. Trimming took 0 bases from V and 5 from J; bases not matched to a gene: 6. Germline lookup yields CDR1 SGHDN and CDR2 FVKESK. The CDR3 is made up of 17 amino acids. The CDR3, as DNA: TGTGCCAGCAGCCAAGATCTAGCGGGGGCGATAACCGGGGAGCTGTTTTTT. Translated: CASSQDLAGAITGELFF.

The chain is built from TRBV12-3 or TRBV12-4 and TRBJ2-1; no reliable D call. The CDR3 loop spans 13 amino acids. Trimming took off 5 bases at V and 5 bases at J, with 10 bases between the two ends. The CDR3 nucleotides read TGTGCCAGCAGTACGTTCGACCACAATGAGCAGTTCTTC. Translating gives CASSTFDHNEQFF.

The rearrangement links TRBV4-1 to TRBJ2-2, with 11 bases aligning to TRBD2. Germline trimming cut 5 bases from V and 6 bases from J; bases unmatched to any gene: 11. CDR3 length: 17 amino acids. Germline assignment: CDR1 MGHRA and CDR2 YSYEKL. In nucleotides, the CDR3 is TGCGCCAGCAGCTACCGTTTAGCGGGGGGGCCCCCCGGGGAGCTGTTTTTT. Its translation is CASSYRLAGGPPGELFF.

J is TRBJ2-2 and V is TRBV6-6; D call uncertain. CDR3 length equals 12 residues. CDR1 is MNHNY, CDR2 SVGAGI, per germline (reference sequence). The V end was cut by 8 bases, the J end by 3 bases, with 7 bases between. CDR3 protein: CASPAYTGELFF. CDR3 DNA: TGTGCCAGCCCCGCTTACACCGGGGAGCTGTTTTTT.

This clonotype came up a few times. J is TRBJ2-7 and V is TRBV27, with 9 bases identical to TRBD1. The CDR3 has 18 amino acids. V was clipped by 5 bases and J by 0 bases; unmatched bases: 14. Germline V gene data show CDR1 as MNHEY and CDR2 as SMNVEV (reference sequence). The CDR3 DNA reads TGTGCCAGCAGTAACAGACTGCCGGGACAGGGATACTCCTACGAGCAGTACGTC. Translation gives CASSNRLPGQGYSYEQYV.

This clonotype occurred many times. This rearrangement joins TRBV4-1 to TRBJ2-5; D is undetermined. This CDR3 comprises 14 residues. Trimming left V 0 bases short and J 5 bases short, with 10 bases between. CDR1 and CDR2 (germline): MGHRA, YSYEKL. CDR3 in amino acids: CASSQDPADETQYF. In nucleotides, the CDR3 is TGCGCCAGCAGCCAAGATCCGGCGGATGAGACCCAGTACTTC.

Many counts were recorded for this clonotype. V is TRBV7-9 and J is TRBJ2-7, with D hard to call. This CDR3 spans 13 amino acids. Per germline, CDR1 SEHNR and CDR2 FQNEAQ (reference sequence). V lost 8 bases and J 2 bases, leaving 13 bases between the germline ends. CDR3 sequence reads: CASGPQDTYEQYF. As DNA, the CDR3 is TGTGCCAGCGGCCCCCAGGATACCTACGAGCAGTACTTC.

CDR3 amino acids: CAISESRTETNTGELFF. CDR3 DNA: TGTGCCATCAGTGAGTCAAGGACGGAGACGAACACCGGGGAGCTGTTTTTT. The gene calls are TRBV10-3 and TRBJ2-2; D ambiguous. CDR1 ENHRY and CDR2 SYGVKD come from the germline V gene. V lost 0 bases to trimming and J lost 0 bases, with 11 bases between them. The CDR3 has 17 residues.